These T cell receptor beta chains were read from a single sample in a study of control samples from healthy donors and cancer patients. The repertoire was sequenced with immunoSEQ multiplex PCR; TCRdb's copy has only in-frame clones and lacks some. This sample has about 110,000 clones, with 82% found just once. The sample consisted of blood. Every receptor here comes from a man between 18 and 35 years old in good health. CDR3s include the opening cysteine and the closing phenylalanine or tryptophan. A D gene is named only where the DNA matches it firmly. Only some rows state a clone size, as once, few, many or a class for expanded clones.

j_gene	d_gene	abundance	v_gene	CDR3aa	CDR3nt
TRBJ1-3	.	once	TRBV6-5	CGSGATDRNTIYF	TGTGGCAGCGGAGCGACAGATAGAAACACCATATATTTT
TRBJ1-3	TRBD1	.	TRBV5-1	CAGIRGLTGNTIYF	TGCGCCGGAATCAGGGGGCTAACAGGAAACACCATATATTTT
TRBJ2-7	.	once	TRBV28	CASSLSQYYEQYF	TGTGCCAGCAGTTTATCCCAGTATTACGAGCAGTACTTC
TRBJ1-2	.	few	TRBV14	CASSQVRTYGYTF	TGTGCCAGCAGCCAAGTCAGAACTTATGGCTACACCTTC
TRBJ1-2	TRBD1	few	TRBV11-2	CASSFGTGSGYTF	TGTGCCAGCAGCTTCGGGACAGGGAGTGGCTACACCTTC
TRBJ2-3	TRBD2	.	TRBV4-1	CASSLIAGGVADTQYF	TGCGCCAGCAGCCTTATAGCGGGGGGGGTCGCAGATACGCAGTATTTT
TRBJ2-7	TRBD1	.	TRBV14	CASSHMRQGNEQYF	TGTGCCAGCAGCCATATGAGACAGGGGAACGAGCAGTACTTC
TRBJ2-3	TRBD1	.	TRBV5-1	CASSLALGAGGGTDTQYF	TGCGCCAGCAGCTTGGCCCTTGGGGCAGGGGGTGGCACAGATACGCAGTATTTT
TRBJ2-1	.	.	TRBV9	CASSATRGEQFF	TGTGCCAGCAGCGCGACGCGTGGGGAGCAGTTCTTC
TRBJ2-7	.	.	TRBV2	CATSSGYEQYF	TGTGCCACCTCAAGCGGGTACGAGCAGTACTTC
TRBJ2-3	.	few	TRBV11-3	CASSPGSWDTQYF	TGTGCCAGCAGCCCAGGGTCGTGGGATACGCAGTATTTT
TRBJ2-5	TRBD2	.	TRBV6-1	CASSERKRGDGETQYF	TGTGCCAGCAGTGAAAGGAAGCGGGGGGACGGAGAGACCCAGTACTTC
TRBJ1-5	.	.	TRBV30	CAWSVKGTGPQHF	TGTGCCTGGAGTGTAAAAGGGACGGGGCCCCAGCATTTT
TRBJ1-1	.	.	TRBV5-1	CASSRDGTEAFF	TGCGCCAGCAGCCGGGACGGCACTGAAGCTTTCTTT
TRBJ1-1	.	.	TRBV6-2/TRBV6-3	CASSYSNNRMDTEAFF	TGTGCCAGCAGTTACTCGAATAACAGAATGGACACTGAAGCTTTCTTT
TRBJ1-2	TRBD1	few	TRBV30	CAWSVRQGTGYTF	TGTGCCTGGAGTGTCCGACAGGGGACTGGCTACACCTTC
TRBJ2-1	.	.	TRBV4-1	CASSQGPDNEQFF	TGCGCCAGCAGCCAAGGCCCGGACAATGAGCAGTTCTTC
TRBJ2-3	TRBD2	.	TRBV2	CASSEEKGTSGGAHLF	TGTGCCAGCAGTGAAGAAAAAGGGACTAGCGGGGGGGCCCACCTTTTT
TRBJ1-2	TRBD1	.	TRBV6-5	CASSYPTGVGYGYTF	TGTGCCAGCAGTTACCCCACAGGGGTTGGCTATGGCTACACCTTC
TRBJ1-3	TRBD1	once	TRBV6-4	CASRRQGANTIYF	TGTGCCAGCAGACGACAGGGGGCAAACACCATATATTTT
TRBJ2-1	TRBD1	.	TRBV24-1	CATSKTGDSNEQFF	TGTGCCACCAGTAAGACAGGGGACTCCAATGAGCAGTTCTTC
TRBJ1-6	.	.	TRBV18	CASSRGPRSPLHF	TGTGCCAGCTCACGGGGGCCGAGGTCACCCCTCCACTTT
TRBJ2-1	.	.	TRBV6-1	CASSERSSPYNEQFF	TGTGCCAGCAGTGAGAGGTCGAGCCCCTACAATGAGCAGTTCTTC
TRBJ2-2	.	.	TRBV7-8	CASSTHRVAGELFF	TGTGCCAGCAGCACCCACAGGGTTGCCGGGGAGCTGTTTTTT
TRBJ2-7	.	.	TRBV14	CASSQAPGRVYEQYF	TGTGCCAGCAGCCAAGCACCAGGGCGAGTCTACGAGCAGTACTTC
TRBJ1-1	.	.	TRBV19	CASSTRTVSNTEAFF	TGTGCCAGTAGTACCCGGACAGTTTCGAACACTGAAGCTTTCTTT
TRBJ1-1	TRBD1	.	TRBV5-6	CASHNPGTGGNTEAFF	TGTGCCAGCCATAATCCCGGGACAGGGGGCAACACTGAAGCTTTCTTT
TRBJ2-5	.	.	TRBV24-1	CATSGVRQETQYF	TGTGCCACCAGTGGGGTCCGGCAAGAGACCCAGTACTTC
TRBJ1-2	.	.	TRBV5-4	CASSPLGGSNYGYTF	TGTGCCAGCAGCCCTTTGGGGGGGTCTAACTATGGCTACACCTTC
TRBJ2-1	.	.	TRBV7-2	CASSLTGDEQFF	TGTGCCAGCAGCTTAACTGGGGATGAGCAGTTCTTC
TRBJ1-1	.	.	TRBV15	CATSRDLNRYTEAFF	TGTGCCACCAGCAGAGATCTCAACAGATACACTGAAGCTTTCTTT
TRBJ2-5	TRBD2	once	TRBV19	CASSIGRLAGGQETQYF	TGTGCCAGTAGTATAGGTAGACTAGCGGGGGGCCAAGAGACCCAGTACTTC
TRBJ1-5	.	.	TRBV5-5	CASSTRLTGARQPQHF	TGTGCCAGCAGCACCAGGCTCACAGGCGCGAGGCAGCCCCAGCATTTT
TRBJ1-6	.	once	TRBV15	CATARGRAPLHF	TGTGCCACCGCCCGGGGTAGAGCACCCCTCCACTTT
TRBJ2-2	.	once	TRBV7-6	CASSHPLGTGELFF	TGTGCCAGCAGCCACCCCCTTGGCACCGGGGAGCTGTTTTTT
TRBJ2-6	TRBD1	.	TRBV7-9	CASSPRQGAGLSGANVLTF	TGTGCCAGCAGCCCTCGACAGGGGGCGGGTTTATCTGGGGCCAACGTCCTGACTTTC
TRBJ1-5	TRBD1	.	TRBV5-8	CASSTRQGSMSFGNQPQHF	TGTGCCAGCAGCACAAGACAGGGTAGTATGTCCTTTGGCAATCAGCCCCAGCATTTT
TRBJ2-1	.	.	TRBV28	CASSFRGEQFF	TGTGCCAGCAGTTTTCGGGGTGAGCAGTTCTTC
TRBJ2-3	TRBD2	.	TRBV11-2	CASSLAQVAGRADTQYF	TGTGCCAGCAGCTTAGCCCAGGTAGCGGGGCGCGCAGATACGCAGTATTTT
TRBJ1-3	.	.	TRBV7-2	CASSRRQDLSGNTIYF	TGTGCCAGCAGCCGGAGACAGGATCTCTCTGGAAACACCATATATTTT
TRBJ2-2	.	.	TRBV11-2	CASSLGGGTSTGELFF	TGTGCCAGCAGCTTAGGGGGCGGTACGAGCACCGGGGAGCTGTTTTTT
TRBJ2-1	.	.	TRBV25-1	CASSSNLGTASSYNEQFF	TGTGCCAGCAGTTCAAACCTGGGGACGGCGTCCTCCTACAATGAGCAGTTCTTC
TRBJ2-1	TRBD2	.	TRBV13	CASGERGGSAYNEQFF	TGTGCCAGTGGGGAGCGGGGGGGCTCCGCTTACAATGAGCAGTTCTTC
TRBJ2-7	TRBD2	.	TRBV18	CASSVTSGGAHEQYF	TGTGCCAGCTCAGTTACTAGCGGGGGGGCCCACGAGCAGTACTTC